The next 3 T cell receptor beta chains were all read from a single sample in a study of identical twins. Each CDR3 protein gets one entry after TCRdb re-called the 5' RACE reads with MiXCR. Of roughly 1,500,000 distinct CDR3 sequences in the sample, around 29% were seen once. The sequenced material came from cord blood. The receptors shown here come from a newborn girl in good health.

The table lists this clonotype with a few counts. V usage is TRBV5-1 and J usage is TRBJ2-7; D unresolved. Germline CDR1 reads SGHRS; CDR2 reads YFSETQ. V lost 2 bases to trimming and J lost 1 base, with 10 bases between them. This CDR3 comprises 14 residues. The CDR3: CASSFGYGSYEQYF. In DNA, the CDR3 is TGCGCCAGCAGCTTCGGTTACGGATCCTACGAGCAGTACTTC.

For this clonotype: This likely reflects a read error, since a far larger clone is one base away. V and J are TRBV11-3 and TRBJ2-1; 14 nucleotides align to TRBD2. Per the germline V gene, CDR1 is SGHNT and CDR2 is YENEEA. CDR3 length: 15 amino acids. CDR3 loop: CASSFGTSGSNGQFF. Written as DNA, the CDR3 is TGTGCCAGCAGCTTTGGGACTAGCGGGAGCAATGGGCAGTTCTTC.

This clonotype was recorded a few times. J is TRBJ2-7 and V is TRBV10-3; D not resolved. Per the germline V gene, CDR1 is ENHRY and CDR2 is SYGVKD. The CDR3 covers 15 residues. V lost 0 bases to trimming and J lost 2 bases, with 11 bases between them. The CDR3 spells CAISESNTTTYEQYF. The CDR3 coding sequence is TGTGCCATCAGTGAGTCGAACACAACGACCTACGAGCAGTACTTC.